Listed below are T cell receptor beta chains from one sample, sequenced in a study of T-cell reconstitution after alpha-beta-depleted transplantation in children. A single record per CDR3 protein comes from TCRdb applying MiXCR to the PCR reads. The sample has 780,000 or so distinct CDR3 sequences, about 15% seen once. Source: PBMCs, mostly from graft donor cells, taken 360 days after TCRalphabeta/CD19-depleted stem cell transplant. The receptors derive from a male patient younger than 18 who had a stem cell transplant for acute lymphoblastic leukemia, so the T cells may come from the graft donor. The CDR3 runs from the conserved cysteine through the conserved F or W. Fields, in order: J gene, D gene, clone size, V gene, CDR3 DNA, CDR3 protein. D genes are given only for firm matches. Clone size is given for some rows only: seen once, a few or many times, or a class if the clone is expanded.

TRBJ2-7,TRBD2,once,TRBV6-2/TRBV6-3,TGTGCCAGCACCACCCGTTTGGGGCGGACGGTGACTAGCGGGACGTCCTACGAGCAGTACTTC,CASTTRLGRTVTSGTSYEQYF
TRBJ2-7,.,many,TRBV2,TGTGCCAGCAGGGAAGGGACTGGAGCCTACGAGCAGTACTTC,CASREGTGAYEQYF
TRBJ2-1,TRBD2,.,TRBV20-1,TGCAGTGCTAGGGGACTAGTCAATGAGCAGTTCTTC,CSARGLVNEQFF
TRBJ1-1,.,.,TRBV29-1,TGCAGCGTTGTAGATAGGGCCACTGAAGCTTTCTTT,CSVVDRATEAFF
TRBJ2-1,.,few,TRBV12-3/TRBV12-4,TGTGCCAGCAGTCGGGACTTCTACTACTCCAATGAGCAGTTCTTC,CASSRDFYYSNEQFF
TRBJ1-5,.,few,TRBV5-1,TGCGCCAGCAGCTTGGGGGTCCTGGGGGCAAGCAATCAGCCCCAGCATTTT,CASSLGVLGASNQPQHF
TRBJ2-3,TRBD1,few,TRBV2,TGTGCCAGCAGTGCCCCGGGACAGGGCCATATAACCTCCACAGATACGCAGTATTTT,CASSAPGQGHITSTDTQYF
TRBJ2-6,.,few,TRBV5-1,TGCGCCAGCAGCCGGGGACATCCCTCTGGGGCCAACGTCCTGACTTTC,CASSRGHPSGANVLTF
TRBJ1-1,TRBD1,.,TRBV20-1,TGCAGTGCTAGAGGACAGGGCAGACGGGCTTTCTTT,CSARGQGRRAFF
TRBJ1-1,.,few,TRBV9,TGTGCCAGCAGCGTAGACTGGGGGGGCACTGAAGCTTTCTTT,CASSVDWGGTEAFF
TRBJ1-5,.,few,TRBV5-6,TGTGCCAGCAGCTTGGTGGGGTACAATCAGCCCCAGCATTTT,CASSLVGYNQPQHF
TRBJ2-2,TRBD2,.,TRBV7-2,TGTGCCAGCCAGACTAGCGTTAACACCGGGGAGCTGTTTTTT,CASQTSVNTGELFF